This passage covers 24 T cell receptor beta chains from one sample sequenced in a study of blood T cells in healthy people across ages. Next came a second PCR, run for about 6 to 12 cycles, which used a sample-barcoded 5' primer along with a J-beta primer mix. One entry per CDR3 protein results from TCRdb running MiXCR on the 5' RACE reads. The table has about 1.5 million distinct CDR3 sequences, approximately 43% seen once. The sample comprised blood. The receptors were gathered from a woman aged 18 to 35 in good health.

This clonotype turned up a few times. CDR3 sequence reads: CASNSGRSSYNEQFF. The CDR3 DNA reads as TGTGCCAGCAATTCAGGACGGAGCTCCTACAATGAGCAGTTCTTC. The chain has TRBV12-3 or TRBV12-4 and TRBJ2-1; unclear D gene. Trimming took off 7 bases at V and 0 bases at J, with 13 bases between the two ends. The CDR3 has 15 residues.

The chain has TRBV18 and TRBJ2-5; 7 nucleotides align to TRBD2. The CDR3 is made up of 16 amino acids. Germline-derived CDR1 and CDR2 are KGHSH and LQKENI. The trim removed 3 bases at V and 2 bases at J, leaving 9 bases unmatched. The CDR3 sequence: CASSPTSPGGQETQYF. The CDR3, as DNA: TGTGCCAGCTCACCTACAAGTCCGGGAGGACAAGAGACCCAGTACTTC.

This clonotype was counted only a few times. The chain combines TRBV13 with TRBJ2-7; tentatively, D is TRBD1 or TRBD2 (5 bases each). This CDR3 spans 16 amino acids. The V gene's germline CDR1 is PRHDT and CDR2 FYEKMQ (reference sequence). With 1 base removed from V and 0 bases from J, the gap between germline ends came to 13 bases. The CDR3, as DNA: TGTGCCAGCAGCTTAGATCCGGGGACGGGCTCCTACGAGCAGTACTTC. It yields the protein CASSLDPGTGSYEQYF.

J is TRBJ1-5 and V is TRBV9; a weak D match, TRBD1 (6 bases). V dropped 3 bases and J dropped 6 bases, with 13 bases sitting between them. The CDR3 runs to 14 residues. In germline, CDR1 is SGDLS, CDR2 YYNGEE. The chain's CDR3 is CASSAGTRSQPQHF. The CDR3 nucleotides are TGTGCCAGCAGCGCCGGGACACGCAGTCAGCCCCAGCATTTT. Based on the CDR3 plus reference TRBV9 and TRBJ1-5, the full variable domain is DSGVTQTPKHLITATGQRVTLRCSPRSGDLSVYWYQQSLDQGLQFLIQYYNGEERAKGNILERFSAQQFPDLHSELNLSSLELGDSALYFCASSAGTRSQPQHFGDGTRLSIL.

J is TRBJ2-5 and V is TRBV7-9, with D tentatively TRBD1 (6 bases). The ends were cut back, 4 bases at V and 1 base at J, with 13 bases in the middle. Germline V gene sequence: CDR1 SEHNR, CDR2 FQNEAQ (reference sequence). The CDR3 totals 15 residues. CDR3 DNA sequence: TGTGCCAGCAGCTCCATAGGGGGAATCCAAGAGACCCAGTACTTC. Translating gives CASSSIGGIQETQYF.

The chain links TRBV6-2 or TRBV6-3 to TRBJ1-1; weak D call: TRBD1 (6 bases). Per germline, CDR1 MNHEY and CDR2 SVGEGT. The CDR3 totals 15 residues. V lost 2 bases and J lost 1, with 11 bases in between. CDR3 coding DNA: TGTGCCAGCAGTTACCCCCAACAGGGGAACACTGAAGCTTTCTTT. Residues: CASSYPQQGNTEAFF.

V and J are TRBV20-1 and TRBJ2-3; TRBD2 matches at 11 bases. Germline assignment: CDR1 DFQATT and CDR2 SNEGSKA (reference sequence). Unmatched junction bases numbered 7, after V lost 1 base and J lost 7 bases. The CDR3 totals 15 residues. In DNA, the CDR3 is TGCAGTGCTAGAGCCACTAGCGGGAGTTTTTATACGCAGTATTTT. Its protein is CSARATSGSFYTQYF.

This chain links TRBV5-8 with TRBJ2-1, with 10 bases matching TRBD1. The CDR3 is 13 amino acids. Germline trimming cut 8 bases from V and 9 bases from J; bases unmatched to any gene: 8. Germline V gives CDR1 SGHTS, CDR2 YDEGEE. The CDR3 protein is CARGTGVEGEQFF. The CDR3 region has the DNA TGTGCCAGGGGGACAGGGGTCGAAGGTGAGCAGTTCTTC. Complete variable domain (other parts from reference TRBV5-8 and TRBJ2-1): EAGVTQSPTHLIKTRGQQATLRCSPISGHTSVYWYQQALGLGLQFLLWYDEGEERNRGNFPPRFSGRQFPNYSSELNVNALELEDSALYLCARGTGVEGEQFFGPGTRLTVL.

CDR3 coding DNA: TGTGCCAGCAGCTTAGTGCCTAGCGGGGAGACTGAGCAGTTCTTC. Its protein product is CASSLVPSGETEQFF. The chain couples TRBV7-6 to TRBJ2-1; 9 bases align to TRBD2. This CDR3 contains 15 residues. The V and J ends lost 1 base and 9 bases, in that order; junction bases with no gene match: 7. CDR1 SGHVS and CDR2 FNYEAQ come from the germline V gene. The full variable domain, completed using reference TRBV7-6 and TRBJ2-1, is GAGVSQSPRYKVTKRGQDVALRCDPISGHVSLYWYRQALGQGPEFLTYFNYEAQQDKSGLPNDRFSAERPEGSISTLTIQRTEQRDSAMYRCASSLVPSGETEQFFGPGTRLTVL.

The gene calls are TRBV29-1 and TRBJ2-7; 8 bases line up with TRBD2. The CDR3 covers 12 residues. V shed 7 bases, J shed 3 bases, and the junction held 5 bases outside the gene matches. CDR1 and CDR2 from the germline V gene are SQVTM and ANQGSEA. In DNA, the CDR3 is TGCAGCGGTTTAACTAGCGGCTACGAGCAGTACTTC. Translation gives CSGLTSGYEQYF.

The J gene is TRBJ2-7, the V gene TRBV7-2; 8 bases are a match to TRBD1. From germline, CDR1 is SGHTA and CDR2 FQGNSA. This CDR3 contains 16 residues. V shed 2 bases, J shed 7 bases, and the junction held 13 bases outside the gene matches. The CDR3 coding sequence is TGTGCCAGCAGCTTATCTCCGACAGGGGCGAACAATGAGCAGTACTTC. It codes for CASSLSPTGANNEQYF.

In its sample, this clonotype was seen a few times. The rearrangement joins TRBV16 to TRBJ1-2, with D perhaps matching TRBD1 (5 bases). Germline V CDR1 and CDR2: KGHSY, FQNENV. The V and J ends lost 4 bases and 5 bases respectively, with 14 bases between them. The CDR3 has 14 amino acids. In DNA form, the CDR3 reads TGTGCCAGCAGCCCAGCGCAGGGAAGTTATGGCTACACCTTC. It specifies CASSPAQGSYGYTF.

The chain uses TRBV7-2 and TRBJ1-2, with 7 positions matching TRBD1. CDR3 length: 13 amino acids. Trimming removed 5 bases from V and 7 bases from J; junction bases left unmatched: 7. Germline CDR1 is SGHTA and CDR2 is FQGNSA. The CDR3 bases are TGTGCCAGCAGCACCCGAGGACAGGTTGGCTACACCTTC. Protein: CASSTRGQVGYTF.

J is TRBJ2-1 and V is TRBV12-3 or TRBV12-4; 13 nucleotides match TRBD2. The CDR3 totals 15 residues. V was clipped by 6 bases and J by 4 bases; unmatched bases: 3. The CDR3 region has the DNA TGTGCCAGCAGAACTAGCGGGGGGGGGTACAATGAGCAGTTCTTC. Translated, it gives CASRTSGGGYNEQFF.

The V and J genes are TRBV20-1 and TRBJ2-7; 8 bases match TRBD2. J gave up 2 bases and V 4 bases, and 10 bases lay outside the gene matches. CDR1 is DFQATT and CDR2 is SNEGSKA in the germline V gene (reference sequence). The CDR3 extends over 15 amino acids. CDR3 sequence reads: CSAKVLSGIPYEQYF. DNA of the CDR3: TGCAGTGCTAAAGTCCTTAGCGGGATCCCCTACGAGCAGTACTTC.

This rearrangement joins TRBV11-2 to TRBJ1-6; D is possibly TRBD1 (6 bases). The germline V and J ends were trimmed by 3 bases and 8 bases, with 11 bases remaining between them. The CDR3 is made up of 14 amino acids. The germline V gene encodes CDR1 SGHAT and CDR2 FQNNGV. The CDR3 is CASSFGGADSPLHF. The CDR3 DNA sequence: TGTGCCAGCAGCTTCGGGGGCGCGGATTCACCCCTCCACTTT.

About this clonotype itself: The junction departs from germline at one end; a sequencing error may be responsible. The chain employs TRBV6-5 and TRBJ2-1; D possibly matches TRBD1 or TRBD2 (5 bases each). Germline loops: CDR1 MNHEY, CDR2 SVGAGI. The CDR3 is 16 residues long. The CDR3 loop reads CVSSYSGTLPYNEQFF. The CDR3 region has the DNA TGTGTCAGCAGTTACTCCGGGACGCTACCCTACAATGAGCAGTTCTTC.

The chain is built from TRBV7-8 and TRBJ2-1; the match to TRBD1 covers 7 bases. Trimming at V came to 5 bases and at J to 2 bases, leaving 6 bases not matched to a gene. CDR3 length equals 15 residues. Per germline, CDR1 SGHVS and CDR2 FQNEAQ. The CDR3 DNA reads as TGTGCCAGCAGCATTCCCGGGACAGCCTACAATGAGCAGTTCTTC. Amino acid sequence: CASSIPGTAYNEQFF. Full variable domain (remainder filled in from reference TRBV7-8 and TRBJ2-1): GAGVSQSPRYKVAKRGQDVALRCDPISGHVSLFWYQQALGQGPEFLTYFQNEAQLDKSGLPSDRFFAERPEGSVSTLKIQRTQQEDSAVYLCASSIPGTAYNEQFFGPGTRLTVL.

CDR3 in DNA: TGCAGTGCTAGCCCCGGGACTAGCTGGTACAATGAGCAGTTCTTC. Its protein product is CSASPGTSWYNEQFF. V and J are TRBV20-1 and TRBJ2-1, with TRBD2 identical over 9 bases. The CDR3 is made up of 15 amino acids. V lost 3 bases and J lost 4; bases outside the gene matches: 7. CDR1 DFQATT and CDR2 SNEGSKA come from the germline V gene (reference sequence).

The chain carries TRBV13 and TRBJ1-1; maybe TRBD1 (6 bases). The V gene lost 3 bases and the J gene lost 10 bases, with 12 bases spanning the gap. Germline V gene data show CDR1 as PRHDT and CDR2 as FYEKMQ (reference sequence). The CDR3 has 12 residues. CDR3 DNA sequence: TGTGCCAGCAGCTTCGGACAGACGAGAGCTTTCTTT. Translating it yields CASSFGQTRAFF.

The CDR3 loop reads CASRDLGQGGWEQYF. The CDR3 DNA sequence: TGTGCCAGCAGGGATTTAGGACAGGGGGGTTGGGAGCAGTACTTC. The chain combines TRBV6-5 with TRBJ2-7; 10 bases line up with TRBD1. Germline trimming cut 6 bases from V and 7 bases from J; bases unmatched to any gene: 12. CDR1 is MNHEY and CDR2 is SVGAGI in the germline V gene. The CDR3 is 15 residues long.

In its sample, this clonotype was seen a few times. V gene TRBV6-6 combines with J gene TRBJ1-2; D gene ambiguous. The CDR3 has 14 amino acids. The germline gives CDR1 MNHNY, CDR2 SVGAGI (reference sequence). V gave up 7 bases and J gave up 1 base, with 13 bases separating them. The CDR3 DNA is TGTGCCAGCATGGTCCCTGAGGGTAACTATGGCTACACCTTC. Residues: CASMVPEGNYGYTF.

This chain links TRBV6-6 with TRBJ1-1, with a possible D match to TRBD1 (5 bases). The germline V gene encodes CDR1 MNHNY and CDR2 SVGAGI (reference sequence). The CDR3 sequence is 12 residues long. V gave up 3 bases and J gave up 10 bases, with 12 bases separating them. The CDR3 here is CASSYSRQLAFF. The CDR3 nucleotides are TGTGCCAGCAGTTATAGTAGACAGTTAGCTTTCTTT.

CDR3 amino acids: CASSEYPAGGLETQYF. CDR3 in DNA: TGTGCCAGCAGTGAATATCCGGCGGGGGGATTAGAGACCCAGTACTTC. The chain has TRBV6-1 and TRBJ2-5; 8 bases fit TRBD2. The CDR3 is 16 amino acids. Trimming cost V 2 bases and J 4 bases; bases outside gene matches: 9. The germline CDR1 and CDR2 sequences are MNHNS and SASEGT.